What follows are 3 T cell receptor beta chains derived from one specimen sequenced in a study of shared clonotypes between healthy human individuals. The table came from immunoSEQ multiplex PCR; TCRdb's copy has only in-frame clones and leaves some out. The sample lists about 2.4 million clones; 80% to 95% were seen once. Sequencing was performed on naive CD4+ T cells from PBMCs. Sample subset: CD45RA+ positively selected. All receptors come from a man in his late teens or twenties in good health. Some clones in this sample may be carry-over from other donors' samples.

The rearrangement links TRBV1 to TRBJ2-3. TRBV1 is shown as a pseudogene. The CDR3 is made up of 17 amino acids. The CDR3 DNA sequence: TGCACCAGCAGCCCCGAGGGGGCGGGAGTATTAGTAGATACGCAGTATTTT. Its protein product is CTSSPEGAGVLVDTQYF.

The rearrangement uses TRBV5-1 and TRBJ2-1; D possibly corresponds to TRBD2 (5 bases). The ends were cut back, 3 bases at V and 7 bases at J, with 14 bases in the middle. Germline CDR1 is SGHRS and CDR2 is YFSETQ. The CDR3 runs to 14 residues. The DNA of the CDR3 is TGCGCCAGCAGCTGGATTCGGAGGCAAAATGAGCAGTTCTTC. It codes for CASSWIRRQNEQFF.

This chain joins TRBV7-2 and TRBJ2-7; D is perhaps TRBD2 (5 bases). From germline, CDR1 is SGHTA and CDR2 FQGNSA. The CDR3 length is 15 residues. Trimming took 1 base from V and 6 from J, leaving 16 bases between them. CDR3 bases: TGTGCCAGCAGCTTAGTACTAGGAATCTCCGGCGAGCAGTACTTC. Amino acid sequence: CASSLVLGISGEQYF.